The rows below give T cell receptor beta chains drawn from one sample of a study of cytomegalovirus exposure and HLA in healthy donors. Clones were sequenced by immunoSEQ multiplex PCR, and TCRdb holds only the in-frame ones, with some missing. The sample records 80,000 to 100,000 clones, about 79% being singletons. Source material: PBMCs. Receptors originate from a male donor in good health and CMV-seropositive. The CDR3 runs from the conserved cysteine through the conserved F or W. A D gene is named only where the DNA matches it firmly. Rows may omit the clone size; those that give it use once, few, many or a size class.

abundance	v_gene	j_gene	d_gene	CDR3aa	CDR3nt
NA	TRBV5-1	TRBJ1-1	TRBD1	CASSLGGTGVSEAFF	TGCGCCAGCAGCTTGGGGGGGACAGGGGTGAGTGAAGCTTTCTTT
few	TRBV6-1	TRBJ1-1	TRBD1	CASSEAYRGSTEAFF	TGTGCCAGCAGTGAAGCGTACAGGGGGAGCACTGAAGCTTTCTTT
once	TRBV28	TRBJ2-7	TRBD1	CASTQGQSYEQYF	TGTGCCAGCACCCAGGGACAGAGCTACGAGCAGTACTTC
NA	TRBV4-2	TRBJ2-4	NA	CASSQAHRVEGIQYF	TGTGCCAGCAGCCAAGCTCACAGGGTTGAAGGCATTCAGTACTTC
NA	TRBV6-5	TRBJ2-7	TRBD1	CASSDGQGLGEQYF	TGTGCCAGCAGTGACGGACAGGGACTGGGCGAGCAGTACTTC
NA	TRBV5-1	TRBJ1-1	TRBD1	CASNPTGVYAEAFF	TGCGCCAGCAACCCGACAGGGGTGTACGCTGAAGCTTTCTTT
NA	TRBV4-1	TRBJ1-2	NA	CASSQSREARGGYTF	TGCGCCAGCAGCCAAAGCCGGGAAGCTCGAGGTGGCTACACCTTC
NA	TRBV11-2	TRBJ1-1	TRBD1	CASSLERGRNTEAFF	TGTGCCAGCAGCTTGGAAAGGGGGCGAAACACTGAAGCTTTCTTT
NA	TRBV5-6	TRBJ2-7	NA	CASSLGGGATPYEQYF	TGTGCCAGCAGCTTGGGAGGCGGGGCGACCCCCTACGAGCAGTACTTC
NA	TRBV5-1	TRBJ2-2	TRBD1	CASSTSGTGTNGELFF	TGCGCCAGCAGCACCTCCGGGACAGGGACTAACGGGGAGCTGTTTTTT
NA	TRBV10-2	TRBJ1-6	NA	CASCYFDSPLHF	TGCGCCAGCTGCTATTTTGATTCACCCCTCCACTTT